This TCR beta chain emerged from a study of cytomegalovirus exposure and HLA in healthy donors. The primer mix had 60 Vbeta and 13 Jbeta primers. Clones were sequenced by immunoSEQ multiplex PCR, and TCRdb holds only the in-frame ones, with some missing. The sample holds more than 100,000 clones, around 82% seen once. As for this clone: Its target is unknown.

Study-wide points: In vitro work confirmed that a few CMV-associated chains recognize CMV antigens. In an earlier analysis, productive rearrangement rates for most beta V segments clustered near 90% or 30%. Whilst most TCR sequences proved rare, a subset of public TCRs occurred across many donors. Researchers reported from a later analysis that most CMV-associated TCR beta chains appeared HLA-restricted.

This CDR3 is built from 17 residues. V gave up 0 bases and J gave up 2 bases, with 14 bases separating them. Per germline, CDR1 LGHNA and CDR2 YSLEER. Specimen: PBMCs. This sequence originates from a young woman in good health and CMV-seropositive. The rearrangement links TRBV4-3 to TRBJ2-1; D unresolved. The CDR3 DNA is TGCGCCAGCAGCCAAGATTTCGGCGGCCCACCCTACAATGAGCAGTTCTTC. It encodes CASSQDFGGPPYNEQFF.